The 9 T cell receptor beta chains listed next were all sequenced from one sample in a study of blood T cell repertoires in COVID-19 (dated by TCRdb to the early 2020s). The library was obtained by the immunoSEQ multiplex PCR assay. TCRdb limited this immuneACCESS table to in-frame rearrangements with V and J called. A share of clones is missing; checked studies link under half to unresolved V genes, and the rest is unexplained. The sample table contains a few hundred thousand clones; only one count was recorded for 75% to 90% of them. Together, the top ten hold 1.2% of the sample. Sequencing used PBMCs or T cells enriched from blood (not recorded which). The source is a man between 25 and 39 years old who had recovered from COVID-19.

This chain connects TRBV7-9 to TRBJ2-2, with TRBD2 identical over 7 bases. The CDR3 length is 13 residues. Germline CDR1 is SEHNR and CDR2 is FQNEAQ (reference sequence). V lost 4 bases and J lost 8; bases outside the gene matches: 4. This CDR3 is CASSWEGPGELFF. As DNA, the CDR3 is TGTGCCAGCAGCTGGGAGGGGCCGGGGGAGCTGTTTTTT.

The chain has TRBV28 and TRBJ2-6; D may be TRBD1 (6 bases). V lost 5 bases and J lost 0, with 11 bases in between. The CDR3 covers 16 residues. Germline V gene sequence: CDR1 MDHEN, CDR2 SYDVKM. Here the CDR3 DNA reads TGTGCCAGCAGTCGGACAGCTTTCTCTGGGGCCAACGTCCTGACTTTC. Its protein is CASSRTAFSGANVLTF.

The chain couples TRBV9 to TRBJ2-1; 9 bases agree with TRBD2. Looked up from germline, CDR1 is SGDLS and CDR2 is YYNGEE. J lost 4 bases, V lost 0 bases, and 5 bases had no gene match. This CDR3 has 16 residues. The CDR3 is CASSVAGGREYNEQFF. The CDR3 region has the DNA TGTGCCAGCAGCGTAGCTGGCGGGAGGGAGTACAATGAGCAGTTCTTC.

Of note for this clone: Other DNA sequences in this specimen translate into the identical CDR3. The chain recombines TRBV28 with TRBJ1-1, with a tentative D call TRBD1 (6 bases). With 3 bases removed from V and 1 base from J, the gap between germline ends came to 12 bases. Germline V gene lookup returns CDR1 MDHEN and CDR2 SYDVKM. The CDR3 covers 15 residues. The CDR3 loop is CASSLWGGENTEAFF. CDR3 coding DNA: TGTGCCAGCAGTTTGTGGGGGGGCGAGAACACTGAAGCTTTCTTT.

The V gene is TRBV10-3, the J gene TRBJ1-2; 9 positions match TRBD1. Germline CDR1 and CDR2: ENHRY and SYGVKD. V gave up 6 bases and J gave up 6 bases; unmatched junction bases: 2. This CDR3 is built from 12 residues. In DNA form, the CDR3 reads TGTGCCATCAGGGGGACAGGGAATGGCTACACCTTC. It specifies CAIRGTGNGYTF.

This chain uses TRBV5-1 with TRBJ1-4, with D uncertain. Per germline, CDR1 SGHRS and CDR2 YFSETQ. V was pared by 0 bases and J by 0 bases, with 9 bases between. CDR3 length: 16 amino acids. The CDR3 region is CASSLGGPATNEKLFF. CDR3 in DNA: TGCGCCAGCAGCTTGGGAGGGCCTGCAACTAATGAAAAACTGTTTTTT.

The sample holds one count of this clone. The V gene is TRBV5-4, the J gene TRBJ1-1; TRBD1 might be the D (6 bases). CDR3 length equals 15 residues. Germline values: CDR1 SGHNT, CDR2 YYREEE (reference sequence). V shed 4 bases and J shed 0 bases, with 13 bases lying between them. Here the CDR3 DNA reads TGTGCCAGCAGCCTCACGACAGGAATGAACACTGAAGCTTTCTTT. Translation gives CASSLTTGMNTEAFF.

This chain connects TRBV2 to TRBJ2-2, with 7 bases lining up with TRBD1. The V segment lost 8 bases and the J segment 5 bases; nucleotides outside the gene matches: 5. The CDR3 extends over 13 amino acids. Germline-derived CDR1 and CDR2 are SNHLY and FYNNEI. CDR3 sequence reads: CASDETGTGELFF. The CDR3 nucleotides read TGTGCCAGCGACGAGACAGGGACCGGGGAGCTGTTTTTT.

The CDR3: CASSFQELDTQYF. Written as DNA, the CDR3 is TGTGCCAGCAGTTTCCAGGAATTGGATACGCAGTATTTT. The chain recombines TRBV27 with TRBJ2-3; no clear D. The CDR3 loop spans 13 amino acids. Germline V gives CDR1 MNHEY, CDR2 SMNVEV (reference sequence). V lost 3 bases, J lost 6 bases, and 10 bases lay in between.